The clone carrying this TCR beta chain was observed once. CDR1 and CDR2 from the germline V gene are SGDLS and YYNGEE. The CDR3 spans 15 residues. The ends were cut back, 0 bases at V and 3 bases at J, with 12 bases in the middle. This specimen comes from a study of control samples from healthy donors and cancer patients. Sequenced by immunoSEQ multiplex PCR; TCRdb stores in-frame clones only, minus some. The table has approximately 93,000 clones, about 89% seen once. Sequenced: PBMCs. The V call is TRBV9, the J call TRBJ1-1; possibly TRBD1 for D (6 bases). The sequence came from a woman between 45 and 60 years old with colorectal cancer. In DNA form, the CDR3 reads TGTGCCAGCAGCGTAGACCCAGGGGAGGACACTGAAGCTTTCTTT. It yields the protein CASSVDPGEDTEAFF.